The clone carrying this T cell receptor beta chain has a count of ten or more. Its antigen is still unknown. Graves' hyperthyroidism is called stable when ophthalmopathy does not progress within 18 months. Newly diagnosed patients aged 18 to 65 had hyperthyroidism of under 2 months' duration. Source material for PBMCs was 10 ml fresh peripheral blood. Amplification of TCR beta CDR3 regions was performed using RNA transcripts as template. Using the HTBI primer set, a first-round RT-PCR was run on the TCR CDR3. TCRdb passed the multiplex PCR reads through MiXCR, listing each CDR3 protein once. The profile shows around 200,000 distinct CDR3 sequences, about a sixth of them singletons. The record originates from a study of T cells in Graves' hyperthyroidism and ophthalmopathy. Findings of the study overall: Ophthalmopathy was identified by the model a median about 6.8 months ahead of onset.

The sequence was collected from a woman aged 45-59 years with Graves' hyperthyroidism. The sequencing input was blood.

This CDR3 reads CSVWRPRGEAFF. Written as DNA, the CDR3 is TGCAGCGTTTGGAGACCCCGAGGTGAAGCTTTCTTT. This chain uses TRBV29-1 with TRBJ1-1, with no clear D. Germline lookup yields CDR1 SQVTM and CDR2 ANQGSEA. This CDR3 comprises 12 residues. The V and J ends lost 5 bases and 7 bases respectively, with 14 bases between them. The whole variable domain, filled in from reference TRBV29-1 and TRBJ1-1, reads SAVISQKPSRDICQRGTSLTIQCQVDSQVTMMFWYRQQPGQSLTLIATANQGSEATYESGFVIDKFPISRPNLTFSTLTVSNMSPEDSSIYLCSVWRPRGEAFFGQGTRLTVV.